One and the same sample provided the 27 T cell receptor beta chains below, sequenced in a study of graft-versus-host responses after intestinal transplantation. Their target antigens are unknown. The repertoire was sequenced with immunoSEQ multiplex PCR; TCRdb's copy has only in-frame clones and lacks some. The table lists over 70,000 clones, approximately 94% of them singletons. Source: unstimulated CD8+ T cells sorted from spleen or lymph node cells, taken before intestinal transplant. These receptors originate from a human donor who received an intestinal transplant.

This clone was detected only once. V gene TRBV5-1 combines with J gene TRBJ2-3, with 9 positions matching TRBD2. Germline CDR1 reads SGHRS; CDR2 reads YFSETQ. After removal of 0 bases from V and 2 bases from J, the junction contained 4 bases not matched to a gene. The CDR3 totals 16 residues. The CDR3 loop is CASSLALAGITDTQYF. CDR3 in DNA: TGCGCCAGCAGCTTGGCTCTAGCGGGAATCACAGATACGCAGTATTTT.

The chain combines TRBV9 with TRBJ1-2; D ambiguous. This CDR3 spans 14 amino acids. Per the germline V gene, CDR1 is SGDLS and CDR2 is YYNGEE. Deletions cut 1 base from V and 4 bases from J, with 11 bases between. CDR3 sequence (DNA): TGTGCCAGCAGCGTATCAAGCGCCGCCTATGGCTACACCTTC. It translates to CASSVSSAAYGYTF. Complete variable domain (other parts from reference TRBV9 and TRBJ1-2): DSGVTQTPKHLITATGQRVTLRCSPRSGDLSVYWYQQSLDQGLQFLIQYYNGEERAKGNILERFSAQQFPDLHSELNLSSLELGDSALYFCASSVSSAAYGYTFGSGTRLTVV.

This chain links TRBV4-1 with TRBJ1-6; unclear D gene. Between the trimmed V and J ends, which lost 0 bases and 4 bases, there was a span of 13 bases. The CDR3 extends over 17 amino acids. CDR1 is MGHRA and CDR2 is YSYEKL in the germline V gene. CDR3 sequence reads: CASSQEGSGLYNSPLHF. CDR3 nucleotide sequence: TGCGCCAGCAGCCAAGAAGGTTCGGGCCTTTATAATTCACCCCTCCACTTT.

The chain joins TRBV5-1 to TRBJ2-1, with D tentatively TRBD1 (6 bases). Germline V CDR1 and CDR2: SGHRS, YFSETQ. This CDR3 region has 18 residues. With 4 bases removed from V and 3 bases from J, the gap between germline ends came to 23 bases. The CDR3 sequence is CASSTGHPKTWVYNEQFF. In nucleotides, the CDR3 is TGCGCCAGCAGCACGGGACACCCAAAAACTTGGGTCTACAATGAGCAGTTCTTC.

CDR3 sequence: CASSLLLREPAKGETQYF. In DNA, the CDR3 is TGTGCCAGCAGCTTACTTCTCCGCGAACCGGCTAAAGGGGAGACCCAGTACTTC. The chain carries TRBV7-9 and TRBJ2-5, with D uncertain. Germline assignment: CDR1 SEHNR and CDR2 FQNEAQ (reference sequence). There are 18 residues in the CDR3. The V end was cut by 2 bases, the J end by 5 bases, with 24 bases between.

The V call is TRBV6-1, the J call TRBJ1-2, with TRBD1 identical over 10 bases. The germline gives CDR1 MNHNS, CDR2 SASEGT. With V trimmed by 0 bases and J by 3 bases, 10 bases remained unmatched. The CDR3 is made up of 18 amino acids. The CDR3 DNA is TGTGCCAGCAGTGAAGCTCGACCAGGGACAGGGGATTACTATGGCTACACCTTC. Translated: CASSEARPGTGDYYGYTF.

This chain links TRBV5-1 with TRBJ2-1; TRBD2 aligns across 8 bases. The CDR3 extends over 15 amino acids. V lost 3 bases and J lost 2; bases outside the gene matches: 4. Germline V gives CDR1 SGHRS, CDR2 YFSETQ. As DNA, the CDR3 is TGCGCCAGCAGCTCCAGCGGGAGTCCCTACAATGAGCAGTTCTTC. It encodes CASSSSGSPYNEQFF.

V usage is TRBV4-1 and J usage is TRBJ2-1; D is unresolved. This CDR3 is built from 14 residues. Germline lookup yields CDR1 MGHRA and CDR2 YSYEKL. V gave up 0 bases and J gave up 6 bases, with 9 bases separating them. This CDR3 reads CASSQDLSINEQFF. The CDR3, as DNA: TGCGCCAGCAGCCAAGATCTAAGCATCAATGAGCAGTTCTTC.

The chain carries TRBV2 and TRBJ2-5; D not certain. The V end was cut by 7 bases, the J end by 0 bases, with 27 bases between. The CDR3 spans 19 residues. Germline CDR1 reads SNHLY; CDR2 reads FYNNEI. The CDR3 bases are TGTGCCAGCAACGCCGAAGGAGACGTTCAGCCCAGGTACCAAGAGACCCAGTACTTC. Its translation is CASNAEGDVQPRYQETQYF.

The CDR3 protein is CASRSPGQRPNTEAFF. CDR3 DNA: TGTGCCAGCAGGTCTCCGGGACAGCGTCCGAACACTGAAGCTTTCTTT. V is TRBV11-2 and J is TRBJ1-1; 7 bases agree with TRBD1. Losses at the gene ends were 6 bases for V and 1 base for J; bases not matched to a gene: 11. In germline, CDR1 is SGHAT, CDR2 FQNNGV. The CDR3 is made up of 16 amino acids.

This chain uses TRBV2 with TRBJ1-6; D call uncertain. V was clipped by 2 bases and J by 6 bases, with 14 bases between them. Germline V gene lookup returns CDR1 SNHLY and CDR2 FYNNEI. This CDR3 has 16 residues. The CDR3 here is CASSEKETLLNSPLHF. The CDR3 DNA follows: TGTGCCAGCAGTGAAAAAGAAACCCTACTTAATTCACCCCTCCACTTT. Full variable domain (rest looked up from reference TRBV2 and TRBJ1-6): EPEVTQTPSHQVTQMGQEVILRCVPISNHLYFYWYRQILGQKVEFLVSFYNNEISEKSEIFDDQFSVERPDGSNFTLKIRSTKLEDSAMYFCASSEKETLLNSPLHFGNGTRLTVT.

CDR3 coding DNA: TGTGCCAGCGCCCTAAGGACTAGCGGGACCCACGAGCAGTACTTC. Translated: CASALRTSGTHEQYF. The J gene is TRBJ2-7, the V gene TRBV27; 12 bases line up with TRBD2. Per the germline V gene, CDR1 is MNHEY and CDR2 is SMNVEV (reference sequence). CDR3 length: 15 residues. The ends lost 8 bases at V and 5 bases at J; junction bases unmatched: 10.

This chain connects TRBV7-9 to TRBJ1-6, with TRBD1 matching over 9 bases. Germline V gene data show CDR1 as SEHNR and CDR2 as FQNEAQ (reference sequence). V shed 0 bases, J shed 8 bases, and the junction held 2 bases outside the gene matches. CDR3 size: 15 residues. CDR3 nucleotide sequence: TGTGCCAGCAGCTTAGCTCGACAGGGGGATTCACCCCTCCACTTT. It translates to CASSLARQGDSPLHF. Looking up the rest from reference TRBV7-9 and TRBJ1-6 gives the full variable domain: DTGVSQNPRHKITKRGQNVTFRCDPISEHNRLYWYRQTLGQGPEFLTYFQNEAQLEKSRLLSDRFSAERPKGSFSTLEIQRTEQGDSAMYLCASSLARQGDSPLHFGNGTRLTVT.

This chain connects TRBV18 to TRBJ2-1; 13 bases agree with TRBD2. With V trimmed by 6 bases and J by 2 bases, 7 bases remained unmatched. This CDR3 spans 17 amino acids. Germline V CDR1 and CDR2: KGHSH, LQKENI. In nucleotides, the CDR3 is TGTGCCAGCTCCCCCGGACTAGCGGGAGATCCCTACAATGAGCAGTTCTTC. Protein product: CASSPGLAGDPYNEQFF.

CDR3 protein: CASSYPGMRGYTF. The DNA for the CDR3 is TGTGCCAGCAGTTACCCGGGTATGAGAGGCTACACCTTC. The gene calls are TRBV6-6 and TRBJ1-2; D gene uncertain. Trimming pared 2 bases from V and 8 bases from J, leaving 12 bases between. This CDR3 region has 13 residues. Per the germline V gene, CDR1 is MNHNY and CDR2 is SVGAGI (reference sequence).

The chain combines TRBV4-3 with TRBJ2-7; 10 nucleotides align to TRBD2. Germline values: CDR1 LGHNA, CDR2 YSLEER. CDR3 size: 15 residues. The ends lost 4 bases at V and 5 bases at J; junction bases unmatched: 8. The CDR3 bases are TGCGCCAGCAGCCTAGCGGGAGGATTTCGGGACGAGCAGTACTTC. As protein: CASSLAGGFRDEQYF.

The chain joins TRBV7-9 to TRBJ1-1; D might be TRBD1 (5 bases). Germline CDR1 reads SEHNR; CDR2 reads FQNEAQ (reference sequence). The CDR3 extends over 12 amino acids. The germline V and J ends were trimmed by 6 bases and 1 base, with 6 bases remaining between them. CDR3 amino acids: CASSQGNTEAFF. CDR3 DNA sequence: TGTGCCAGCAGTCAGGGGAACACTGAAGCTTTCTTT.

The V gene is TRBV5-1, the J gene TRBJ1-2, with D maybe TRBD1 (6 bases). With 5 bases removed from V and 6 bases from J, the gap between germline ends came to 14 bases. The CDR3 covers 13 residues. Germline loops: CDR1 SGHRS, CDR2 YFSETQ. The CDR3 is CASSHGQWDGYTF. CDR3 in DNA: TGCGCCAGCAGTCACGGACAGTGGGATGGCTACACCTTC.

The chain links TRBV6-5 to TRBJ1-2, with D unresolved. The length of the CDR3 is 12 residues. V lost 4 bases, J lost 4 bases, and 7 bases lay in between. The germline gives CDR1 MNHEY, CDR2 SVGAGI. The CDR3 coding sequence is TGTGCCAGCAGTTTCGAGGGCTATGGCTACACCTTC. Protein: CASSFEGYGYTF.

The chain has TRBV5-1 and TRBJ2-1; D is unresolved. The ends were cut back, 2 bases at V and 0 bases at J, with 6 bases in the middle. The CDR3 runs 14 residues. Germline CDR1 reads SGHRS; CDR2 reads YFSETQ. In DNA form, the CDR3 reads TGCGCCAGCAGCTTAGAGAGCTCCTACAATGAGCAGTTCTTC. Its translation is CASSLESSYNEQFF.

The rearrangement uses TRBV7-8 and TRBJ2-3; TRBD2 agrees at 7 bases. Germline V lookup: CDR1 SGHVS, CDR2 FQNEAQ. CDR3 length equals 15 residues. V shed 3 bases and J 1 base; nucleotides not matched to a gene: 4. The CDR3: CASSFLAEGTDTQYF. CDR3 in DNA: TGTGCCAGCAGCTTCCTAGCGGAGGGCACAGATACGCAGTATTTT.

This chain joins TRBV27 and TRBJ2-7; D not resolved. With 4 bases removed from V and 4 bases from J, the gap between germline ends came to 14 bases. Germline V gene sequence: CDR1 MNHEY, CDR2 SMNVEV (reference sequence). The CDR3 totals 14 residues. CDR3 nucleotide sequence: TGTGCCAGCAGTTCCGGACCGATCCGGTACGAGCAGTACTTC. Encoded protein: CASSSGPIRYEQYF.

This clone was seen a single time. The chain links TRBV4-1 to TRBJ2-7; D possibly matches TRBD1 or TRBD2 (5 bases each). The V gene's germline CDR1 is MGHRA and CDR2 YSYEKL. The V end lost 1 base, the J end lost 0 bases, and 25 bases lay between the germline ends. The length of the CDR3 is 20 residues. CDR3 DNA sequence: TGCGCCAGCAGCCAAGCCCTACTAGGGGTAGTAATCTCCGACTCCTACGAGCAGTACTTC. This encodes CASSQALLGVVISDSYEQYF.

The chain links TRBV4-2 to TRBJ2-3; D possibly corresponds to TRBD2 (6 bases). There are 15 residues in the CDR3. In germline, CDR1 is LGHNA, CDR2 YNFKEQ. V lost 1 base and J 1 base, leaving 9 bases between the germline ends. The CDR3 protein is CASSQGTNGTDTQYF. The CDR3 DNA follows: TGTGCCAGCAGCCAAGGGACTAACGGCACAGATACGCAGTATTTT.

V and J are TRBV7-6 and TRBJ1-1; D remains ambiguous. Trimming removed 5 bases from V and 1 base from J, with 5 bases in between. Germline values: CDR1 SGHVS, CDR2 FNYEAQ. The CDR3 length is 12 residues. The CDR3 spells CASSNWNTEAFF. The CDR3 DNA is TGTGCCAGCAGCAACTGGAACACTGAAGCTTTCTTT.

The rearrangement joins TRBV28 to TRBJ2-7, with D possibly called TRBD1 or TRBD2 (5 bases each). The germline V gene encodes CDR1 MDHEN and CDR2 SYDVKM. The CDR3 sequence is 17 residues long. V was trimmed by 5 bases and J by 1 base, leaving 21 bases between them. The CDR3 DNA reads TGTGCCAGCAGTCCGACACCGGGACGGAGGCCATCCTACGAGCAGTACTTC. This encodes CASSPTPGRRPSYEQYF. The whole variable domain, filled in from reference TRBV28 and TRBJ2-7, reads DVKVTQSSRYLVKRTGEKVFLECVQDMDHENMFWYRQDPGLGLRLIYFSYDVKMKEKGDIPEGYSVSREKKERFSLILESASTNQTSMYLCASSPTPGRRPSYEQYFGPGTRLTVT.

The chain employs TRBV7-9 and TRBJ2-2; no reliable D call. Trimming removed 3 bases from V and 7 bases from J, with 9 bases in between. This CDR3 spans 13 amino acids. Germline assignment: CDR1 SEHNR and CDR2 FQNEAQ (reference sequence). The CDR3 here is CASSLVAFGELFF. CDR3 bases: TGTGCCAGCAGCTTGGTAGCTTTCGGGGAGCTGTTTTTT.